The next 25 T cell receptor beta chains were all read from a single sample in a study of tumor-infiltrating lymphocytes in oesophageal squamous cell carcinoma (dated by TCRdb to the mid-2010s). The library was obtained by PCR. The instrument was an Illumina HiSeq 2000. TCRdb reprocessed the public reads (quality trimming at Q25 with fastp, clone calling with MiXCR) and kept in-frame beta chains. Here each entry gathers all rows of one CDR3 protein and keeps the most common genes and DNA. Counted in this sample were 9,000 to 13,000 distinct CDR3 sequences; 50% to 65% of them appeared once. The top ten hold just under 35% of the sample. The source material was esophageal tumor tissue. These receptors came from a male donor with esophageal squamous cell carcinoma.

The V and J genes are TRBV12-3 or TRBV12-4 and TRBJ2-5, with 9 bases fitting TRBD1. The J call may not be correct, given that the DNA end is closer to TRBJ2-7. The CDR3 length is 14 residues. CDR3 in amino acids: CASSNKGQGYEQYF. The CDR3 DNA sequence: TGTGCCAGCAGTAACAAGGGACAGGGCTACGAGCAGTACTTC.

The CDR3 is CASSRDRGWTDTQYF. The DNA of the CDR3 is TGTGCCAGCAGTCGGGACAGGGGTTGGACAGATACGCAGTATTTT. V gene TRBV28 combines with J gene TRBJ2-3; 10 bases align to TRBD1. The J segment lost 3 bases and the V segment lost 5 bases, leaving 5 bases of the junction unmatched. The CDR3 runs 15 residues. CDR1 and CDR2 from the germline V gene are MDHEN and SYDVKM.

Of note for this clonotype: The missing conserved phenylalanine or tryptophan at the end of this CDR3 makes a read error likely. The DNA is omitted, as the CDR3 cannot be located on it reliably, and the CDR3 follows TCRdb's listing. The chain carries TRBV11-2 and TRBJ1-6. Germline lookup yields CDR1 SGHAT and CDR2 FQNNGV. Ends included, the CDR3 has 10 residues. The CDR3 sequence is CASSLVLLRL.

As regards this clonotype: This could be a read error, since a much larger clone is one nucleotide away. J is TRBJ2-6 and V is TRBV2; TRBD2 matches at 14 bases. The J call is in doubt because the DNA end fits TRBJ2-7 better. Germline V lookup: CDR1 SNHLY, CDR2 FYNNEI. This CDR3 has 15 amino acids. CDR3: CASSARTSGRTEQYF. CDR3 nucleotide sequence: TGTGCCAGCAGTGCCCGGACTAGCGGGAGGACTGAGCAGTACTTC.

This clonotype was observed a single time. The chain has TRBV7-3 and TRBJ2-3; D ambiguous. The J call is in doubt because the DNA end fits TRBJ2-7 better. The CDR3 totals 14 residues. Germline-derived CDR1 and CDR2 are SGHTA and FQGTGA. The chain's CDR3 is CASSREESPYEQYF. Written as DNA, the CDR3 is TGTGCCAGCAGCCGTGAGGAATCTCCCTACGAGCAGTACTTC.

This clonotype is categorized as medium-sized (0.01 to 0.1%). The chain links TRBV11-3 to TRBJ1-1; tentative D call: TRBD1 (6 bases). Germline values: CDR1 SGHNT, CDR2 YENEEA. This CDR3 is built from 14 residues. V was pared by 6 bases and J by 11 bases, with 22 bases between. CDR3 residues: CASRLTDSHRGAFF. Written as DNA, the CDR3 is TGTGCCAGCAGACTAACGGACAGCCATAGAGGCGCTTTCTTT.

The chain has TRBV7-3 and TRBJ2-3, with D perhaps matching TRBD1 or TRBD2 (5 bases each). The CDR3 has 15 residues. The V and J ends lost 0 bases and 0 bases respectively, with 7 bases between them. Germline values: CDR1 SGHTA, CDR2 FQGTGA. This CDR3 reads CASSLTGASTDTQYF. CDR3 in DNA: TGTGCCAGCAGCTTAACCGGGGCTAGCACAGATACGCAGTATTTT.

Comment on this clonotype: As the CDR3 is not closed by the conserved phenylalanine or tryptophan, this likely results from a read error. No DNA is shown, since the ends of the CDR3 on it are uncertain; the CDR3 is the one TCRdb lists. J is TRBJ2-7 and V is TRBV7-2. The CDR3 spans 8 amino acids, including both terminal residues. Germline V CDR1 and CDR2: SGHTA, FQGNSA. This CDR3 is CASSLVGY.

Written as DNA, the CDR3 is TGTGCCAGCAATCGTGCGAATGAGCAGTTCTTC. Protein: CASNRANEQFF. The rearrangement links TRBV6-1 to TRBJ2-1; no definite D call. From germline, CDR1 is MNHNS and CDR2 SASEGT. Deletions cut 7 bases from V and 7 bases from J, with 8 bases between. The CDR3 covers 11 residues.

CDR3 nucleotide sequence: TGTGCCAGCAGCACCGGAGGGGGTTATAATTCACCCCTCCACTTT. This sequence encodes CASSTGGGYNSPLHF. This chain joins TRBV7-6 and TRBJ1-6; TRBD1 might be the D (6 bases). Germline CDR1 is SGHVS and CDR2 is FNYEAQ. This CDR3 region has 15 residues. Trimming pared 5 bases from V and 4 bases from J, leaving 12 bases between.

The chain couples TRBV28 to TRBJ1-5; unclear D gene. This CDR3 is built from 14 residues. V was trimmed by 0 bases and J by 7 bases, leaving 10 bases between them. The germline V gene has CDR1 MDHEN and CDR2 SYDVKM. The CDR3 protein is CASSLWSWEQPQHF. The DNA for the CDR3 is TGTGCCAGCAGTTTATGGTCGTGGGAGCAGCCCCAGCATTTT.

This clonotype showed up just a few times. The chain joins TRBV24-1 to TRBJ2-1, with D perhaps TRBD1 or TRBD2 (6 bases each). Germline assignment: CDR1 KGHDR and CDR2 SFDVKD. This CDR3 contains 17 residues. Trimming shortened V by 5 bases and J by 4 bases, and 20 bases separated the two germline ends. The CDR3 region has the DNA TGTGCCACCAGTGGAAGCGGAGGGGGACGCGGGTACAATGAGCAGTTCTTC. Protein product: CATSGSGGGRGYNEQFF.

This clonotype was counted a few times. V is TRBV7-8 and J is TRBJ1-1; TRBD1 agrees at 8 bases. This CDR3 contains 14 residues. V was pared by 5 bases and J by 1 base, with 3 bases of the junction left unmatched. Germline loops: CDR1 SGHVS, CDR2 FQNEAQ. CDR3 nucleotide sequence: TGTGCCAGCAGCACAGACAGGGGGAACACTGAAGCTTTCTTT. It yields the protein CASSTDRGNTEAFF. Based on the CDR3 plus reference TRBV7-8 and TRBJ1-1, the full variable domain is GAGVSQSPRYKVAKRGQDVALRCDPISGHVSLFWYQQALGQGPEFLTYFQNEAQLDKSGLPSDRFFAERPEGSVSTLKIQRTQQEDSAVYLCASSTDRGNTEAFFGQGTRLTVV.

V and J are TRBV10-3 and TRBJ2-6; 9 bases align to TRBD1. The better agreement between TRBJ1-2 and the DNA end casts doubt on the J call. The CDR3 has 15 residues. Germline V gene lookup returns CDR1 ENHRY and CDR2 SYGVKD. CDR3 amino acids: CAISESTGGMYGYTF. CDR3 nucleotide sequence: TGTGCCATCAGTGAGTCGACAGGGGGAATGTATGGCTACACCTTC.

This clonotype came up a few times. The V gene is TRBV7-2, the J gene TRBJ2-1; TRBD1 matches at 9 bases. The V segment lost 3 bases and the J segment 1 base; nucleotides outside the gene matches: 1. Germline values: CDR1 SGHTA, CDR2 FQGNSA. CDR3 length: 15 amino acids. The CDR3: CASSLGQGSYNEQFF. CDR3 DNA: TGTGCCAGCAGCTTGGGACAGGGTTCCTACAATGAGCAGTTCTTC.

The chain is built from TRBV7-4 and TRBJ2-7; a weak D match, TRBD1 (6 bases). Near its end, the DNA agrees better with TRBJ1-2, so the J call may be wrong. The CDR3 is 14 residues long. Germline V gene data show CDR1 as SGHVT and CDR2 as SQSDAQ. CDR3 region: CASSDGQPPYGYTF. Here the CDR3 DNA reads TGTGCCAGCAGCGACGGACAGCCGCCCTATGGCTACACCTTC.

J is TRBJ2-5 and V is TRBV5-1, with 7 bases fitting TRBD1. The J call could be wrong; TRBJ2-1 is a better fit for the DNA end. The CDR3 contains 14 residues. Germline CDR1 reads SGHRS; CDR2 reads YFSETQ. The CDR3 sequence: CASRIGQAAYEQFF. The CDR3, as DNA: TGCGCCAGCAGGATCGGACAGGCGGCCTACGAGCAGTTCTTC.

V gene TRBV6-6 combines with J gene TRBJ2-5; maybe TRBD1 (5 bases). The J call may be incorrect, as the DNA end agrees better with TRBJ2-7. The CDR3 has 13 residues. The germline CDR1 and CDR2 sequences are MNHNY and SVGAGI (reference sequence). This CDR3 reads CASSYDRAYEQYF. As DNA, the CDR3 is TGTGCCAGCAGTTACGACAGAGCCTACGAGCAGTACTTC.

In this sample, this clonotype turned up a few times. The J gene is TRBJ2-3, the V gene TRBV6-1; D gene ambiguous. This CDR3 has 17 amino acids. CDR1 MNHNS and CDR2 SASEGT come from the germline V gene. The germline V and J ends were trimmed by 3 bases and 2 bases, with 18 bases remaining between them. CDR3 bases: TGTGCCAGCAGTGATAGAGGCGGCGGAGACCTCACAGATACGCAGTATTTT. As protein: CASSDRGGGDLTDTQYF.

This chain connects TRBV7-6 to TRBJ2-3; D is perhaps TRBD1 or TRBD2 (6 bases each). The V gene's germline CDR1 is SGHVS and CDR2 FNYEAQ. The CDR3 is 16 residues long. V lost 5 bases to trimming and J lost 6 bases, with 21 bases between them. This CDR3 reads CASSLGRYGGDDTQYF. CDR3 nucleotide sequence: TGTGCCAGCAGCCTAGGGAGGTACGGGGGCGACGATACGCAGTATTTT.

This CDR3 reads CASSPRPDSTDTQYF. The CDR3 coding sequence is TGTGCCAGCAGTCCGAGGCCTGACAGCACAGATACGCAGTATTTT. The chain combines TRBV11-2 with TRBJ2-3; D is unresolved. Trimming removed 6 bases from V and 0 bases from J, with 13 bases in between. The CDR3 runs to 15 residues. Germline V gene data show CDR1 as SGHAT and CDR2 as FQNNGV.

This clonotype was picked up a small number of times. The limits of the CDR3 on the DNA are not certain, so only TCRdb's listed CDR3 is given. This chain uses TRBV12-3 or TRBV12-4 with TRBJ2-4; whether TRBD2, the table's D call, matches the DNA was not checked. Termini included, the CDR3 measures 18 amino acids. The CDR3 loop is CASSLALVAGGITGELYF.

This clonotype is medium-sized by share. The chain uses TRBV6-1 and TRBJ2-5; TRBD1 matches at 11 bases. Losses at the gene ends were 8 bases for V and 4 bases for J; bases not matched to a gene: 15. Per germline, CDR1 MNHNS and CDR2 SASEGT. The CDR3 spans 17 residues. The CDR3 loop reads CASGRYAGTGGRETQYF. CDR3 nucleotides: TGTGCCAGCGGACGATATGCCGGGACAGGGGGGAGAGAGACCCAGTACTTC.

A word on this clonotype: The missing conserved phenylalanine or tryptophan at the end of this CDR3 makes a read error likely. The DNA is left out, because the CDR3 cannot be placed on it with certainty; the CDR3 is given as TCRdb lists it. V is TRBV10-1 and J is TRBJ2-3; the table assigns TRBD2, which was not confirmed against the DNA. CDR1 and CDR2 from the germline V gene are WNHNN and SYGVQD (reference sequence). The CDR3 adds up to 19 amino acids, both ends counted. The CDR3 sequence is CAIRQLTIAGRPTSSTLGT.

V gene TRBV7-2 combines with J gene TRBJ2-1; TRBD2 might be the D (5 bases). The J call is uncertain, as TRBJ2-7 better fits the DNA end. The CDR3 has 14 residues. Looked up from germline, CDR1 is SGHTA and CDR2 is FQGNSA. This chain's CDR3 is CASSSGISLYEQYF. The CDR3 DNA sequence: TGTGCCAGCAGCTCCGGGATCTCCCTCTACGAGCAGTACTTC.